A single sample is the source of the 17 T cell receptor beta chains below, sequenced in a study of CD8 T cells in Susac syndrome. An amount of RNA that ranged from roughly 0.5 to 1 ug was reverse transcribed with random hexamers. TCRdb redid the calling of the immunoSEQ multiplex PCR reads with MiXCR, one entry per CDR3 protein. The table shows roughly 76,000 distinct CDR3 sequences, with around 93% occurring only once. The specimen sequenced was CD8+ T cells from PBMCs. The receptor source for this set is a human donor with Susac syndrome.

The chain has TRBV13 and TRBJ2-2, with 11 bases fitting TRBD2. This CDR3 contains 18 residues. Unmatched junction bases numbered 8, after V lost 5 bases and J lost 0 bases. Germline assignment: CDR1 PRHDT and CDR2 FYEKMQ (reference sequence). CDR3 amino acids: CASSTVRGLAANTGELFF. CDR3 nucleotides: TGTGCCAGCAGCACGGTACGGGGACTAGCGGCGAACACCGGGGAGCTGTTTTTT.

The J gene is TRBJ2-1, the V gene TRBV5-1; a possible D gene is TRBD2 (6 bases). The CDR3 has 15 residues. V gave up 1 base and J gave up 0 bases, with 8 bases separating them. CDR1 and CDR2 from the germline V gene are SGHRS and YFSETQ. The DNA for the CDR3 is TGCGCCAGCAGCTTGAACGGGGGCTCCTACAATGAGCAGTTCTTC. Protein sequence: CASSLNGGSYNEQFF.

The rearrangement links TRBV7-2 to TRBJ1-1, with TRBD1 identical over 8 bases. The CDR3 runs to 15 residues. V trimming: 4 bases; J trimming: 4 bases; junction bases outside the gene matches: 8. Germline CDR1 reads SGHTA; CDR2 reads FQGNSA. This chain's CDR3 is CASSSSGGASTEAFF. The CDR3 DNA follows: TGTGCCAGCAGCTCCTCAGGGGGCGCAAGCACTGAAGCTTTCTTT.

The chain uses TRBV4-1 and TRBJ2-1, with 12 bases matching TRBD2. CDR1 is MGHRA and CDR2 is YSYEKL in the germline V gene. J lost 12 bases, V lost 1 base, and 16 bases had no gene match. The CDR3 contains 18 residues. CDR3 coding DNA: TGCGCCAGCAGCCAAGTAGAGGGAGGGGCTAGCGGGGGGGCTTGGCAGTTCTTC. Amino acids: CASSQVEGGASGGAWQFF.

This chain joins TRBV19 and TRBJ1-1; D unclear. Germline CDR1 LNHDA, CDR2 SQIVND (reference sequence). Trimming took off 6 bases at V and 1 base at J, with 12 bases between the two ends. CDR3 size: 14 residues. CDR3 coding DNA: TGTGCCAGTAGAGTAACGGGAGGGAACACTGAAGCTTTCTTT. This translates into CASRVTGGNTEAFF.

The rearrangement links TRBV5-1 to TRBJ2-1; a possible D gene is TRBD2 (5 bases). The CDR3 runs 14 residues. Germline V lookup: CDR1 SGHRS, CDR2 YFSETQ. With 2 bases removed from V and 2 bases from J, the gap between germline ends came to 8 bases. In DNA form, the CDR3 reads TGCGCCAGCAGCTTCTTCGGGACCTACAATGAGCAGTTCTTC. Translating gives CASSFFGTYNEQFF.

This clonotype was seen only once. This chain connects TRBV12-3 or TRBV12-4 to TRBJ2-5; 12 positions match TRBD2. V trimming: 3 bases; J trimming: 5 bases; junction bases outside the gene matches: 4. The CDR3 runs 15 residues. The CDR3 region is CASSFTSGRRETQYF. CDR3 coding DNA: TGTGCCAGCAGTTTTACTAGCGGGAGGCGGGAGACCCAGTACTTC.

The CDR3 sequence is CASSYPDRAVTEAFF. CDR3 DNA sequence: TGTGCCAGCAGTTACCCGGACAGGGCAGTCACTGAAGCTTTCTTT. The V call is TRBV6-6, the J call TRBJ1-1; TRBD1 agrees at 8 bases. The CDR3 consists of 15 residues. J lost 4 bases, V lost 2 bases, and 6 bases had no gene match. The germline V gene encodes CDR1 MNHNY and CDR2 SVGAGI (reference sequence).

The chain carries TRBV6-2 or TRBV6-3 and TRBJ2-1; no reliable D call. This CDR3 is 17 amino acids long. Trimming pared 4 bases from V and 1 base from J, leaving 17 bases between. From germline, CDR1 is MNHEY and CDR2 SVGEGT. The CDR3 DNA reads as TGTGCCAGCAGTTTTCCTCGGGCCGGCTCTTCCTACAATGAGCAGTTCTTC. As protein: CASSFPRAGSSYNEQFF.

Written as DNA, the CDR3 is TGCAGTGCTAGAACGCCTAGCGGCTCCTACAATGAGCAGTTCTTC. Translating it yields CSARTPSGSYNEQFF. V usage is TRBV20-1 and J usage is TRBJ2-1; 7 nucleotides line up with TRBD2. J lost 0 bases, V lost 2 bases, and 4 bases had no gene match. This CDR3 spans 15 amino acids. The germline V gene has CDR1 DFQATT and CDR2 SNEGSKA (reference sequence).

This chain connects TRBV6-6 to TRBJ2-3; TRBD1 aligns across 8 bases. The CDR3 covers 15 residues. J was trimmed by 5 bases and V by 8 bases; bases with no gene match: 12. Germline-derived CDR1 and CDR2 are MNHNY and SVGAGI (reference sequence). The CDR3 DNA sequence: TGTGCCAGCTCTTCAGGGGGCCTATCTGGAGATACGCAGTATTTT. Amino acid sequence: CASSSGGLSGDTQYF.

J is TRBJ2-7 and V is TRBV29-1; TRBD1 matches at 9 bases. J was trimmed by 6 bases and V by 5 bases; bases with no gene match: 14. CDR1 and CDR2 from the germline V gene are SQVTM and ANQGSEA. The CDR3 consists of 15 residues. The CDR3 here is CSVTRSGTGMAEQYF. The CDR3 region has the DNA TGCAGCGTTACCCGTAGTGGGACAGGGATGGCCGAGCAGTACTTC.

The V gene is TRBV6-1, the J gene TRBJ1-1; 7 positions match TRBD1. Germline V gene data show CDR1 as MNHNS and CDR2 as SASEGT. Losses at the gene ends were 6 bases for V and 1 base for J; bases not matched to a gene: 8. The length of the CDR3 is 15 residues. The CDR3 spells CASRYNRGTNTEAFF. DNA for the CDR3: TGTGCCAGCAGATACAACAGGGGAACGAACACTGAAGCTTTCTTT.

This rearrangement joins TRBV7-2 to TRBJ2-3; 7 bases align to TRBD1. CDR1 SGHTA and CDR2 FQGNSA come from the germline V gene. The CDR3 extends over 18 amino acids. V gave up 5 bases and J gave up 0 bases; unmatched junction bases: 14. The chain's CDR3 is CASSRTYRGLSSTDTQYF. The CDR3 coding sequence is TGTGCCAGCAGCAGGACGTACAGGGGATTATCTAGCACAGATACGCAGTATTTT. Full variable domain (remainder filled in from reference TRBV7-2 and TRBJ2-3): GAGVSQSPSNKVTEKGKDVELRCDPISGHTALYWYRQSLGQGLEFLIYFQGNSAPDKSGLPSDRFSAERTGGSVSTLTIQRTQQEDSAVYLCASSRTYRGLSSTDTQYFGPGTRLTVL.

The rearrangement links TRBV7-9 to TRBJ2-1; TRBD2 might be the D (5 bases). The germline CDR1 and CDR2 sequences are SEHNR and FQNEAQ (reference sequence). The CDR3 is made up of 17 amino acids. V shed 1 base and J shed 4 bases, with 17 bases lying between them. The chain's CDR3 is CASSLVGAEDLYNEQFF. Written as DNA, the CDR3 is TGTGCCAGCAGCTTAGTCGGAGCGGAAGACCTTTACAATGAGCAGTTCTTC. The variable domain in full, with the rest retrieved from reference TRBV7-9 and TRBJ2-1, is DTGVSQNPRHKITKRGQNVTFRCDPISEHNRLYWYRQTLGQGPEFLTYFQNEAQLEKSRLLSDRFSAERPKGSFSTLEIQRTEQGDSAMYLCASSLVGAEDLYNEQFFGPGTRLTVL.

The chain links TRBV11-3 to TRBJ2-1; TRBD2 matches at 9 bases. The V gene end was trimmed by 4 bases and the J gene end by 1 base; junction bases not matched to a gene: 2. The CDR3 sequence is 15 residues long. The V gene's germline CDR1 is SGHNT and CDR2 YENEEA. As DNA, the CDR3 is TGTGCCAGCAGCTCGAGCGGGGGGTCCTACAATGAGCAGTTCTTC. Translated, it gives CASSSSGGSYNEQFF. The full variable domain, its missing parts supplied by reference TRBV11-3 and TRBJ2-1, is EAGVVQSPRYKIIEKKQPVAFWCNPISGHNTLYWYLQNLGQGPELLIRYENEEAVDDSQLPKDRFSAERLKGVDSTLKIQPAELGDSAVYLCASSSSGGSYNEQFFGPGTRLTVL.

CDR3 residues: CAWSKVQGGYNEQFF. The CDR3 DNA reads as TGTGCCTGGAGTAAAGTCCAGGGGGGGTACAATGAGCAGTTCTTC. This chain joins TRBV30 and TRBJ2-1; D possibly matches TRBD1 or TRBD2 (7 bases each). Germline V CDR1 and CDR2: GTSNPN, SVGIG (reference sequence). Trimming shortened V by 2 bases and J by 4 bases, and 15 bases separated the two germline ends. CDR3 size: 15 residues.